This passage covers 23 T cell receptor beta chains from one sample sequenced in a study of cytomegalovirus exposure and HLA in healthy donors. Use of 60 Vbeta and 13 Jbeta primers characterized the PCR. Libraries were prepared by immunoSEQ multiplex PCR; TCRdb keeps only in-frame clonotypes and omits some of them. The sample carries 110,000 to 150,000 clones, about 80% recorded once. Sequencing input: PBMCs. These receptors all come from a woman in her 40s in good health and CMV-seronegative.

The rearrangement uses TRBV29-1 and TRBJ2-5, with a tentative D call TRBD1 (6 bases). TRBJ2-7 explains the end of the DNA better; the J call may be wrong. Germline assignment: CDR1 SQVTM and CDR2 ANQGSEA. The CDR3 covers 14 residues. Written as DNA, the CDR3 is TGCAGCGTTGAGGTACAGGGTCGCTCCTACGAGCAGTACTTC. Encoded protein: CSVEVQGRSYEQYF.

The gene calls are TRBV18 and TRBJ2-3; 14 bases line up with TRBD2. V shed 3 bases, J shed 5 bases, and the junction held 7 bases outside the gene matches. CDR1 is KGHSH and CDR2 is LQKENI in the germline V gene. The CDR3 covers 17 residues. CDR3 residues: CASSPLGLAGVGDTQYF. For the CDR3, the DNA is TGTGCCAGCTCACCTCTGGGACTAGCGGGAGTGGGAGATACGCAGTATTTT. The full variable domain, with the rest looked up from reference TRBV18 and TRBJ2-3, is NAGVMQNPRHLVRRRGQEARLRCSPMKGHSHVYWYRQLPEEGLKFMVYLQKENIIDESGMPKERFSAEFPKEGPSILRIQQVVRGDSAAYFCASSPLGLAGVGDTQYFGPGTRLTVL.

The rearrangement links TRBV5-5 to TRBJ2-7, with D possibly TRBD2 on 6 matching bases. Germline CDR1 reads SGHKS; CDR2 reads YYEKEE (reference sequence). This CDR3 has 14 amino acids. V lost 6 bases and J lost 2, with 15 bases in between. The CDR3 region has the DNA TGTGCCAGCATCCCCGGCGGGGAACCCTACGAGCAGTACTTC. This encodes CASIPGGEPYEQYF.

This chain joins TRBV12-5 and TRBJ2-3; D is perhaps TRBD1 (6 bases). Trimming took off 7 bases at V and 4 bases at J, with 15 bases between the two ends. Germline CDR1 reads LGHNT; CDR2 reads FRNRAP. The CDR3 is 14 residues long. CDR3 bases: TGTGCTAGTGCCCACCGGGACATCCCAGATACGCAGTATTTT. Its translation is CASAHRDIPDTQYF.

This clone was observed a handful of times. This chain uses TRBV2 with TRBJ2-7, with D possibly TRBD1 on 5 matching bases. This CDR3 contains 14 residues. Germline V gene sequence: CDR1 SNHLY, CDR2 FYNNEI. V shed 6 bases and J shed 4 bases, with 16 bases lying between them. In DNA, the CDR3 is TGTGCCAGCAGCCCCAGGACACACACATACGAGCAGTACTTC. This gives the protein CASSPRTHTYEQYF.

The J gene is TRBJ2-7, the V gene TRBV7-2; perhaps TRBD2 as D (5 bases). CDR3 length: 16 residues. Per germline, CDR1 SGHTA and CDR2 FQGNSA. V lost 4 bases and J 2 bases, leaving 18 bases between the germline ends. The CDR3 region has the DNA TGTGCCAGCAGCTCGCCAAGAGGGATCGTTACCTACGAGCAGTACTTC. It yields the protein CASSSPRGIVTYEQYF.

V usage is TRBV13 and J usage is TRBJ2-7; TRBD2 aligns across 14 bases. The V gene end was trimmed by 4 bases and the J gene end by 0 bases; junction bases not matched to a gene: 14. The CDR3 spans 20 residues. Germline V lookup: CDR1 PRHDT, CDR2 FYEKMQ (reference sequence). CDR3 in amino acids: CASSSSPTSGRVRASYEQYF. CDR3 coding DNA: TGTGCCAGCAGCTCCTCGCCGACTAGCGGGAGGGTTAGGGCCTCCTACGAGCAGTACTTC.

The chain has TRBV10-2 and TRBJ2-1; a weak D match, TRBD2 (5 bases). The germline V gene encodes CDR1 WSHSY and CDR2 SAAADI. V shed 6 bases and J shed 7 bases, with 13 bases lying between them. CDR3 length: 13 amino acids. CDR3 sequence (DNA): TGCGCCAGCAGGACTCTACTAGTTAATGAGCAGTTCTTC. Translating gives CASRTLLVNEQFF.

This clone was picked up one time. The CDR3: CASTSAGRTVEQYF. For the CDR3, the DNA is TGTGCCAGTACGTCAGCGGGAAGGACAGTGGAGCAGTACTTC. V is TRBV19 and J is TRBJ2-7, with D possibly matching TRBD2 (7 bases). The V end lost 7 bases, the J end lost 7 bases, and 20 bases lay between the germline ends. The germline CDR1 and CDR2 sequences are LNHDA and SQIVND (reference sequence). This CDR3 has 14 residues.

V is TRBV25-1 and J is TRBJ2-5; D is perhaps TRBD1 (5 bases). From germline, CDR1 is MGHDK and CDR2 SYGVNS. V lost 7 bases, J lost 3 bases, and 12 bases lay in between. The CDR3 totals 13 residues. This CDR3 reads CASKGVNEETQYF. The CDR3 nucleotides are TGTGCCAGCAAAGGGGTGAATGAAGAGACCCAGTACTTC.

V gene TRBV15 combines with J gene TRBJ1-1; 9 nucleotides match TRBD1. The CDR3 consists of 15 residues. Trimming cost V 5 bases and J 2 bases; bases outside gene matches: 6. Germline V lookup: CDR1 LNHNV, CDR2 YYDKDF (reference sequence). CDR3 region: CATSPQTGGNTEAFF. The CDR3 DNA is TGTGCCACCAGCCCCCAGACAGGGGGAAACACTGAAGCTTTCTTT.

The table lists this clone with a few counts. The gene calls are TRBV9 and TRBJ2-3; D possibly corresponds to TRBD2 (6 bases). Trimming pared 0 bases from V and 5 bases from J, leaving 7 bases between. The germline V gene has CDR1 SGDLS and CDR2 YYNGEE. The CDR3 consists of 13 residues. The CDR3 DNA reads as TGTGCCAGCAGCGTAGGCGGGATAGATACGCAGTATTTT. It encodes CASSVGGIDTQYF.

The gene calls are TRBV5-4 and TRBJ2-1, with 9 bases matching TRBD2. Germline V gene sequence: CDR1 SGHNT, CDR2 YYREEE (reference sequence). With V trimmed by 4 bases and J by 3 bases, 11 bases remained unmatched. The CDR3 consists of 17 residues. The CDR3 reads CASSSTGTSPFYNEQFF. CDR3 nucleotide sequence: TGTGCCAGCAGCAGTACCGGGACTAGCCCTTTCTACAATGAGCAGTTCTTC.

DNA of the CDR3: TGTGCCAGCAGTTTATGGGGTTTTGGCCAGGCCGCGAGGAGCGGGGTATACAATGAGCAGTTCTTC. Translating it yields CASSLWGFGQAARSGVYNEQFF. The chain joins TRBV28 to TRBJ2-1; 7 nucleotides agree with TRBD2. CDR3 size: 22 residues. The J segment lost 4 bases and the V segment lost 0 bases, leaving 24 bases of the junction unmatched. Per germline, CDR1 MDHEN and CDR2 SYDVKM.

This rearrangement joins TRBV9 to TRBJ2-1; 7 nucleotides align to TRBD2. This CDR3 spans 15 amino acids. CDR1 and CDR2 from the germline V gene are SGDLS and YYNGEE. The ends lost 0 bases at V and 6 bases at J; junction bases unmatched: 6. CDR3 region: CASSVASWGGNEQFF. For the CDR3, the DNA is TGTGCCAGCAGCGTAGCTTCCTGGGGGGGCAATGAGCAGTTCTTC.

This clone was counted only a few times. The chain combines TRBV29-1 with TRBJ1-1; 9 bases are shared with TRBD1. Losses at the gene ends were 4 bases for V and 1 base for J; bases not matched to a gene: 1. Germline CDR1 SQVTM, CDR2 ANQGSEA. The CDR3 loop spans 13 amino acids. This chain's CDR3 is CSVGTGANTEAFF. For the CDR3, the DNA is TGCAGCGTTGGGACAGGGGCGAACACTGAAGCTTTCTTT.

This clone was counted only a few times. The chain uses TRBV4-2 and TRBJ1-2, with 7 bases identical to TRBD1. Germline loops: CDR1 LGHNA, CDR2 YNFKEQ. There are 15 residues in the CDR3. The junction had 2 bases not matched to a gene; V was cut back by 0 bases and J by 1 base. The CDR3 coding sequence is TGTGCCAGCAGCCAAGACCAGGGGGTTAACTATGGCTACACCTTC. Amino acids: CASSQDQGVNYGYTF.

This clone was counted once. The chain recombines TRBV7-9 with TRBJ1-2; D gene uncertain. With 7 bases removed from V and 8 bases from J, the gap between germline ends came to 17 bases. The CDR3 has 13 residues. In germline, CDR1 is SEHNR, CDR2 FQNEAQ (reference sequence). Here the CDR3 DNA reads TGTGCCAGCACGGAGGGTTCTGTAGTAGGCTACACCTTC. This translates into CASTEGSVVGYTF.

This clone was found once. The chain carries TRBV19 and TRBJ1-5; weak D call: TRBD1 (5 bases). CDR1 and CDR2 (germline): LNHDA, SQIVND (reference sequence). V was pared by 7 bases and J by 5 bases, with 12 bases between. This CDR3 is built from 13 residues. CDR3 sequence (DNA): TGTGCCAGTAAACGGGGGAGTGATCAGCCCCAGCATTTT. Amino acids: CASKRGSDQPQHF.

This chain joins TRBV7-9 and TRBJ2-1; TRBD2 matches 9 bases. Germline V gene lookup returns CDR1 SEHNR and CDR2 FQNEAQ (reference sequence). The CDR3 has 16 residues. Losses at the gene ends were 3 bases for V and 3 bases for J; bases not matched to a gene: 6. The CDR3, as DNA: TGTGCCAGCAGCTTCGGGCTAGCGGGGTTCTACAATGAGCAGTTCTTC. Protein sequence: CASSFGLAGFYNEQFF.

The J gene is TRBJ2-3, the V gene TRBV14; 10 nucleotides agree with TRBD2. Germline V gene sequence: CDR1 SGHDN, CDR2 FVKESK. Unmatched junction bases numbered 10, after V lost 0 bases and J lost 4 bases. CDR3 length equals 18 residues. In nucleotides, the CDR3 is TGTGCCAGCAGCCAAGATTGGCTAGCGGGAGAAGGGCCAGATACGCAGTATTTT. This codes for CASSQDWLAGEGPDTQYF. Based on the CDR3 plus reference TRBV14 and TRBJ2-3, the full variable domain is EAGVTQFPSHSVIEKGQTVTLRCDPISGHDNLYWYRRVMGKEIKFLLHFVKESKQDESGMPNNRFLAERTGGTYSTLKVQPAELEDSGVYFCASSQDWLAGEGPDTQYFGPGTRLTVL.

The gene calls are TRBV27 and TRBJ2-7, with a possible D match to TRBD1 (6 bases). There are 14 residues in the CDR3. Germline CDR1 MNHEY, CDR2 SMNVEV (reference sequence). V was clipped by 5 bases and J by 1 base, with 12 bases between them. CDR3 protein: CASSINRVSYEQYF. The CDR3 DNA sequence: TGTGCCAGCAGTATAAACAGGGTTTCCTACGAGCAGTACTTC.

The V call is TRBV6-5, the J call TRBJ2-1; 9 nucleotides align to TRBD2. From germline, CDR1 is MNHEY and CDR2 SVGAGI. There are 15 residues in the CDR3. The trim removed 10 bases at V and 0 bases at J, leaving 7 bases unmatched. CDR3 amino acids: CANKREVTSYNEQFF. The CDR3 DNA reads TGTGCCAACAAGCGGGAGGTTACCTCCTACAATGAGCAGTTCTTC.